Detailed here is one T cell receptor beta chain. This specimen comes from a study of blood T cell repertoires in COVID-19. In the study overall: Acute and convalescent COVID-19 specimens originated in the United States, Italy and Spain. The analysed material was cDNA or gDNA that came from T cells, B-cell-depleted T cells, or PBMCs.

In the original analysis: The authors estimated nucleated cell counts from reference gene primer amplification. Repertoires were generated with immunoSEQ multiplex PCR, while TCRdb's copy carries only in-frame clones and drops some. V and J calls and clone size are given by that table; D and trimming were obtained from the DNA. The sample carries roughly 68,000 clones, about nine tenths recorded once. The CDR3 sequence is 15 residues long. With 4 bases removed from V and 1 base from J, the gap between germline ends came to 13 bases. This chain joins TRBV23-1 and TRBJ1-2; possibly TRBD1 for D (6 bases). TRBV23-1 has ORF status, its function being uncertain. Sequencing was performed on peripheral blood. This TCR came from a woman aged 70-85 years with acute or convalescent COVID-19. The CDR3 DNA reads TGCGCCAGCAGTCGGGATGGGGGCCATAACTATGGCTACACCTTC. Translated, it gives CASSRDGGHNYGYTF.